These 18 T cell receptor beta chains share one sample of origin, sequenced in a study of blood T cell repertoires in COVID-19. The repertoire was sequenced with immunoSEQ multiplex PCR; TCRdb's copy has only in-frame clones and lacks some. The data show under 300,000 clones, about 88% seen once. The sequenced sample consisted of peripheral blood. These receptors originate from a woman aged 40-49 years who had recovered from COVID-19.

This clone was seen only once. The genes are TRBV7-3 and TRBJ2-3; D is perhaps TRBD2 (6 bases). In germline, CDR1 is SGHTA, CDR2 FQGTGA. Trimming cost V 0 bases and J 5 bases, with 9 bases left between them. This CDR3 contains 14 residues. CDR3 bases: TGTGCCAGCAGCTTAACTAGCGGACAAGATACGCAGTATTTT. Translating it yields CASSLTSGQDTQYF. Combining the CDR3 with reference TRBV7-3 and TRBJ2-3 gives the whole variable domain GAGVSQTPSNKVTEKGKYVELRCDPISGHTALYWYRQSLGQGPEFLIYFQGTGAADDSGLPNDRFFAVRPEGSVSTLKIQRTERGDSAVYLCASSLTSGQDTQYFGPGTRLTVL.

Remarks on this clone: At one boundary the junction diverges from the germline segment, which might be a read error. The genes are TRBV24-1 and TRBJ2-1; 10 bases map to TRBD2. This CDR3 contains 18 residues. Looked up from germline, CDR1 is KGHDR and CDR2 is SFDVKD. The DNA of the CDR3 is TGTGCCACCAGTGACCCCACACTAGCGGGGAACAGGGACAATGTGCAGTTCTTC. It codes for CATSDPTLAGNRDNVQFF.

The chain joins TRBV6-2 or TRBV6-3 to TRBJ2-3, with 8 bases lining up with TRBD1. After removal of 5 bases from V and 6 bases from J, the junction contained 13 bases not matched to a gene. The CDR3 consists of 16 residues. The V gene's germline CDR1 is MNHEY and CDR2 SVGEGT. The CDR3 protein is CASSPPGTGSLDTQYF. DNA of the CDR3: TGTGCCAGCAGTCCCCCGGGGACAGGATCCTTGGATACGCAGTATTTT.

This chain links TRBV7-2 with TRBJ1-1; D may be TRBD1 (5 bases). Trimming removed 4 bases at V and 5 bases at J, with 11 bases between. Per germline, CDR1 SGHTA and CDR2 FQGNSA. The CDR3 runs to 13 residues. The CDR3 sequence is CASSSGGWTEAFF. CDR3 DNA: TGTGCCAGCAGCTCCGGGGGATGGACTGAAGCTTTCTTT.

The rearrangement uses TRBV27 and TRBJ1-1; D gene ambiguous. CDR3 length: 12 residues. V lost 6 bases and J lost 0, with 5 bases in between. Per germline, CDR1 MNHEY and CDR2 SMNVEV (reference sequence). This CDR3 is CASRGVNTEAFF. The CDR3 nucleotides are TGTGCCAGCAGGGGCGTGAACACTGAAGCTTTCTTT.

The CDR3 DNA reads as TGTGCCAGCAGCTTGGGCAGCAATCAGCCCCAGCATTTT. Translating gives CASSLGSNQPQHF. The gene calls are TRBV11-2 and TRBJ1-5; D is uncertain. From germline, CDR1 is SGHAT and CDR2 FQNNGV. V was clipped by 3 bases and J by 1 base, with 4 bases between them. The CDR3 is 13 amino acids.

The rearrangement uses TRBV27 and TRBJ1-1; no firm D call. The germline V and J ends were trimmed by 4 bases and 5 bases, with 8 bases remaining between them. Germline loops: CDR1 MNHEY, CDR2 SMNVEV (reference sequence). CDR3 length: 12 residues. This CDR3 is CASSSVRTEAFF. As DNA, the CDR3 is TGTGCCAGCAGTTCCGTCAGGACTGAAGCTTTCTTT.

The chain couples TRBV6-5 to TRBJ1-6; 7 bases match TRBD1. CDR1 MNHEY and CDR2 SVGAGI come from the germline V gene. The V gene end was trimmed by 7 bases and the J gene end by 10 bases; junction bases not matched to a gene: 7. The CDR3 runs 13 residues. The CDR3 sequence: CASTGQARSPLHF. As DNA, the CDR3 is TGTGCCAGCACCGGACAGGCTCGGTCACCCCTCCACTTT.

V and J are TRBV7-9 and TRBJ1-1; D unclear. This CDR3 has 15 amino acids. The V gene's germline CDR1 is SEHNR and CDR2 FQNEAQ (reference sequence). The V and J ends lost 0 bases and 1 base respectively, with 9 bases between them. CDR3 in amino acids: CASSLAASKNTEAFF. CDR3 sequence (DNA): TGTGCCAGCAGCTTAGCCGCCAGTAAGAACACTGAAGCTTTCTTT.

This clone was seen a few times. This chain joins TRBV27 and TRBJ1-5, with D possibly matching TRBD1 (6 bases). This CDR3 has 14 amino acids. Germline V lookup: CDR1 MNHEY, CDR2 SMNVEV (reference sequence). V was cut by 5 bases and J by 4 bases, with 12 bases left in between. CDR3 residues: CASSPRTDNQPQHF. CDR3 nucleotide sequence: TGTGCCAGCAGTCCCCGGACAGATAATCAGCCCCAGCATTTT.

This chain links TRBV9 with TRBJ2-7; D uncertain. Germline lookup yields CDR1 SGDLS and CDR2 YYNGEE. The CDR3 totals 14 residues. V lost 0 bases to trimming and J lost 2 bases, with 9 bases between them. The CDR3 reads CASSVVDSAYEQYF. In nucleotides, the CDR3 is TGTGCCAGCAGCGTAGTAGACTCCGCCTACGAGCAGTACTTC.

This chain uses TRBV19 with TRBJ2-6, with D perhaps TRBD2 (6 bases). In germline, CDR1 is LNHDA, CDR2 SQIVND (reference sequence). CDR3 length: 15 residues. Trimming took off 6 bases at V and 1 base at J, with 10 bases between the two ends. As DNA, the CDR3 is TGTGCCAGTAGGCCTGCGGGGTCTGGGGCCAACGTCCTGACTTTC. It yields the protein CASRPAGSGANVLTF.

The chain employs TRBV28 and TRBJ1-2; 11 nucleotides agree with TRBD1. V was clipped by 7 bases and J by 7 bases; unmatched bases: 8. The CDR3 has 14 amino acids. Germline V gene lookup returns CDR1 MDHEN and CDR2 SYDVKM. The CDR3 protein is CASTPGQGGSGYTF. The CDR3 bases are TGTGCCAGCACCCCGGGACAGGGGGGCTCTGGCTACACCTTC.

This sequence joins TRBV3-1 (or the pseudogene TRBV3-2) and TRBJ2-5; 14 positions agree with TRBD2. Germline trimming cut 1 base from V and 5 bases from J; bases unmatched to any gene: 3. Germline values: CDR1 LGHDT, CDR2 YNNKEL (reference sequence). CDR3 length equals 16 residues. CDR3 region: CASSQGLAGGGETQYF. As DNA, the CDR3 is TGTGCCAGCAGCCAAGGACTAGCGGGAGGGGGGGAGACCCAGTACTTC.

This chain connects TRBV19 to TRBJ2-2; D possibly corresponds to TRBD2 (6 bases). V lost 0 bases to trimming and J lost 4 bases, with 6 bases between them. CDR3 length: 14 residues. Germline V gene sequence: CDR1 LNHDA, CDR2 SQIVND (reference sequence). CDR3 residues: CASSIEGGTGELFF. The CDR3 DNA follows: TGTGCCAGTAGTATAGAGGGGGGCACCGGGGAGCTGTTTTTT.

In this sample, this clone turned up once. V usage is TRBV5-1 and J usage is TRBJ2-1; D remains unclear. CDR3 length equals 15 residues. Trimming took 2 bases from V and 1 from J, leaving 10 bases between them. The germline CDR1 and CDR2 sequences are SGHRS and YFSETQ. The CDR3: CASSLGEWSYNEQFF. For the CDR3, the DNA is TGCGCCAGCAGCTTAGGAGAGTGGTCCTACAATGAGCAGTTCTTC.

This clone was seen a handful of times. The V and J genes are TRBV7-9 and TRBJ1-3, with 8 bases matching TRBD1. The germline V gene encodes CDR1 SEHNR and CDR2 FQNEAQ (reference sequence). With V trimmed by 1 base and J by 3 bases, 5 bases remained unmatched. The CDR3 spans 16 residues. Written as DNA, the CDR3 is TGTGCCAGCAGCTTAGGTGCGGGGACAGGTGGAAACACCATATATTTT. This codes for CASSLGAGTGGNTIYF.

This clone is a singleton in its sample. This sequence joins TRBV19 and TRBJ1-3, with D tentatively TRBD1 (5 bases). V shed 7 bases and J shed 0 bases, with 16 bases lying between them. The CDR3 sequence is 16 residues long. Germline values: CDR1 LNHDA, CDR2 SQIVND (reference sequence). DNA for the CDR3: TGTGCCAGTAACCGGGGGTCGGACGGCTCTGGAAACACCATATATTTT. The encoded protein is CASNRGSDGSGNTIYF. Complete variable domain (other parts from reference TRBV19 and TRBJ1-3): DGGITQSPKYLFRKEGQNVTLSCEQNLNHDAMYWYRQDPGQGLRLIYYSQIVNDFQKGDIAEGYSVSREKKESFPLTVTSAQKNPTAFYLCASNRGSDGSGNTIYFGEGSWLTVV.